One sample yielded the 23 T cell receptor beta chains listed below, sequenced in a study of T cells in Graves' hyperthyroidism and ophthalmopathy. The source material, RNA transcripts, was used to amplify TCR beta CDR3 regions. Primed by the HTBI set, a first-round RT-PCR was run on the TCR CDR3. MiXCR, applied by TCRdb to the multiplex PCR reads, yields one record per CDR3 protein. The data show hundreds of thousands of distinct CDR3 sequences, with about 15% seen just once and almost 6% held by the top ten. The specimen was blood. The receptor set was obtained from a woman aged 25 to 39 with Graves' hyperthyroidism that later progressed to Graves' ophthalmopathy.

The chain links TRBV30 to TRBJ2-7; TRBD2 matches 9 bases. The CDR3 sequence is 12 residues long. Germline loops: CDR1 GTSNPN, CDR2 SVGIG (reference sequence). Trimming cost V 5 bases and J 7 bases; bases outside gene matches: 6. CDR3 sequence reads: CAWASGMDEQYF. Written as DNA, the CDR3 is TGTGCCTGGGCTAGCGGGATGGATGAGCAGTACTTC.

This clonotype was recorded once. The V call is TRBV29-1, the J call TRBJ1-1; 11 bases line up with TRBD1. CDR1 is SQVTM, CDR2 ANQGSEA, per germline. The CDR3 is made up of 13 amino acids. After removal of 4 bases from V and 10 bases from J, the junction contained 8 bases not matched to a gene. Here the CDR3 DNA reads TGCAGCGTTGGGACAGGGGGCGTTAGGGGAGCTTTCTTT. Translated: CSVGTGGVRGAFF.

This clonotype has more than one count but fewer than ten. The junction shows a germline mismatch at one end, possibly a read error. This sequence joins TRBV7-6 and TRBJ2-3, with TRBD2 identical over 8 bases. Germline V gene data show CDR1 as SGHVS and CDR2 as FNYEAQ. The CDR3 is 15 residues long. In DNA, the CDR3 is TGTGCCTGCAGGGTTCTGCGGGGGGACACAGATACGCAGTATTTT. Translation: CACRVLRGDTDTQYF.

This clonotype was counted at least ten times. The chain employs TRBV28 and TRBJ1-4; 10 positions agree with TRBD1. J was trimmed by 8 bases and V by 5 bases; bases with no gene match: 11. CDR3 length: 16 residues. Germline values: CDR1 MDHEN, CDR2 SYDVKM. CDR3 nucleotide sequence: TGTGCCAGCAGTGTCTGGGCCGGGACAGGGGACGAAAAACTGTTTTTT. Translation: CASSVWAGTGDEKLFF.

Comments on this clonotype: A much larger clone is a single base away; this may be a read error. For the CDR3, the DNA is TGTGCCAGTAGTGTAACTAGCGGGAAAGCCTGCGAGCAGTACTTC. This gives the protein CASSVTSGKACEQYF. The chain employs TRBV19 and TRBJ2-7; 10 positions match TRBD2. From germline, CDR1 is LNHDA and CDR2 SQIVND (reference sequence). The CDR3 consists of 15 residues. Trimming took 5 bases from V and 6 from J; bases not matched to a gene: 10.

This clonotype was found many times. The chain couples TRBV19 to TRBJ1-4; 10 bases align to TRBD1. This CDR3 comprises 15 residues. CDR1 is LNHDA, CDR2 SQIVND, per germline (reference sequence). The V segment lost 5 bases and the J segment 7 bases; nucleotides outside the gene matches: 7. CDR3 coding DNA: TGTGCCAGTAGTGAGACAGGGGGCGCGGGTGAAAAACTGTTTTTT. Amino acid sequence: CASSETGGAGEKLFF.

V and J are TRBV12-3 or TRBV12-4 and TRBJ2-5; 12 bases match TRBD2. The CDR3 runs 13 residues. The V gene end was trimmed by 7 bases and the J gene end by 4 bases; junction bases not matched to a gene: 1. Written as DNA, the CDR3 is TGTGCCAGCAAGGGACTAGCGGGAGAGACCCAGTACTTC. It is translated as CASKGLAGETQYF.

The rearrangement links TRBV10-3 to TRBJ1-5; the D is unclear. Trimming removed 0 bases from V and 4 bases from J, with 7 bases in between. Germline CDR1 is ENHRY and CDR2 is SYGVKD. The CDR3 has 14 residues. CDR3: CAISESPGNQPQHF. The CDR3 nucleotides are TGTGCCATCAGTGAGTCTCCGGGAAATCAGCCCCAGCATTTT.

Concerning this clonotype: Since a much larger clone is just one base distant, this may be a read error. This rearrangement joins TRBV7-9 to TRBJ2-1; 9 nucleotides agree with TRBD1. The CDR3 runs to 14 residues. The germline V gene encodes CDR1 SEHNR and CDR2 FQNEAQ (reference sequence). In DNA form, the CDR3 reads TGTGCCAGCAGCACCTGGACAGGGGACAATAAGCAGTTCTTC. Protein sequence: CASSTWTGDNKQFF. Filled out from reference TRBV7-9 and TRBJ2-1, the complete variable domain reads DTGVSQNPRHKITKRGQNVTFRCDPISEHNRLYWYRQTLGQGPEFLTYFQNEAQLEKSRLLSDRFSAERPKGSFSTLEIQRTEQGDSAMYLCASSTWTGDNKQFFGPGTRLTVL.

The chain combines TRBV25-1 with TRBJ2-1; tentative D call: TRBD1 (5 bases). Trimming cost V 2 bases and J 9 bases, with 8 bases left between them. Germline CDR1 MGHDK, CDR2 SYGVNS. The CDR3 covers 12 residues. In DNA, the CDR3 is TGTGCCAGCAGTGAAATCGACAGTGAGCAGTTCTTC. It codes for CASSEIDSEQFF.

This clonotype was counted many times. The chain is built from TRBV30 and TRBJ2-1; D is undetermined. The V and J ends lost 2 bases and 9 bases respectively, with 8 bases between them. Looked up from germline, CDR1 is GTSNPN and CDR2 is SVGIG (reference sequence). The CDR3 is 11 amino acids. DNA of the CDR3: TGTGCCTGGAGTAATCAGGTTGAGCAGTTCTTC. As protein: CAWSNQVEQFF.

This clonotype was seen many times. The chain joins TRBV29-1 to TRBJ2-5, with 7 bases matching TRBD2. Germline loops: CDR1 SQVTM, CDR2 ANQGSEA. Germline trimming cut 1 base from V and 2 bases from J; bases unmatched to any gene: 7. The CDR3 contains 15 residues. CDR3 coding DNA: TGCAGCGTTGAAGTTTCTCGGACTAGGCAAGAGACCCAGTACTTC. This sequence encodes CSVEVSRTRQETQYF.

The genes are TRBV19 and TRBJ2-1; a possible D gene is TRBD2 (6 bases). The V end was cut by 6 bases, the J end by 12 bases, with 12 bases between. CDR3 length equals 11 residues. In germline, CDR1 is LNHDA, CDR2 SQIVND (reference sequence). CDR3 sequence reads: CASRNGGSQFF. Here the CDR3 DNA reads TGTGCCAGTAGAAACGGGGGTTCGCAGTTCTTC.

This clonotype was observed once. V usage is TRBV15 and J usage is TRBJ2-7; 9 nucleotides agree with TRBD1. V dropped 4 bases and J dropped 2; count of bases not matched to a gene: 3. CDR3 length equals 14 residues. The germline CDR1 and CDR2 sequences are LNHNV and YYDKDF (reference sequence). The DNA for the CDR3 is TGTGCCACCAGCAACCGGGACAGGGCCTACGAGCAGTACTTC. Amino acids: CATSNRDRAYEQYF.

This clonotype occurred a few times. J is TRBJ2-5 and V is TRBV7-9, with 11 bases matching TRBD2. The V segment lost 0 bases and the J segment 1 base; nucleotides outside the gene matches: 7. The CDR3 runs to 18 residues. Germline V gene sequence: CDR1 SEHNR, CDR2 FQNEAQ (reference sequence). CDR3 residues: CASSLAGASGRIQETQYF. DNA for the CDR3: TGTGCCAGCAGCTTAGCGGGCGCTAGCGGGAGGATCCAAGAGACCCAGTACTTC.

The CDR3 sequence is CASSSGTGGETQYF. CDR3 in DNA: TGTGCCAGCAGTTCAGGGACAGGGGGAGAGACCCAGTACTTC. The V call is TRBV27, the J call TRBJ2-5; the match to TRBD1 covers 11 bases. The ends lost 4 bases at V and 4 bases at J; junction bases unmatched: 2. In germline, CDR1 is MNHEY, CDR2 SMNVEV (reference sequence). The CDR3 runs 14 residues.

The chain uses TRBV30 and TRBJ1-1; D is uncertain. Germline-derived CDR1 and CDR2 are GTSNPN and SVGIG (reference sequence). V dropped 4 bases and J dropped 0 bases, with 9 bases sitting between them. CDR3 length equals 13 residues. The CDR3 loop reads CAWTDGMNTEAFF. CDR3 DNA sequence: TGTGCCTGGACGGACGGAATGAACACTGAAGCTTTCTTT.

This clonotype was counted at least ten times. CDR3 residues: CASSRQVGTQYF. As DNA, the CDR3 is TGTGCCAGCAGCCGACAGGTCGGTACGCAGTATTTT. The rearrangement links TRBV11-2 to TRBJ2-3; D is perhaps TRBD1 (6 bases). Germline V CDR1 and CDR2: SGHAT, FQNNGV. V shed 5 bases and J shed 8 bases, with 11 bases lying between them. This CDR3 has 12 amino acids.

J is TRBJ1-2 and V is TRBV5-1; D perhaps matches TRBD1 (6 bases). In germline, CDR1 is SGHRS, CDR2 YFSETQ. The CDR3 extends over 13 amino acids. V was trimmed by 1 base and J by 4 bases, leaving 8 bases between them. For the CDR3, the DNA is TGCGCCAGCAGCTTGACAGGGCCCTATGGCTACACCTTC. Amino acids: CASSLTGPYGYTF. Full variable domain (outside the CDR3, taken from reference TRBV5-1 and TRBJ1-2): KAGVTQTPRYLIKTRGQQVTLSCSPISGHRSVSWYQQTPGQGLQFLFEYFSETQRNKGNFPGRFSGRQFSNSRSEMNVSTLELGDSALYLCASSLTGPYGYTFGSGTRLTVV.

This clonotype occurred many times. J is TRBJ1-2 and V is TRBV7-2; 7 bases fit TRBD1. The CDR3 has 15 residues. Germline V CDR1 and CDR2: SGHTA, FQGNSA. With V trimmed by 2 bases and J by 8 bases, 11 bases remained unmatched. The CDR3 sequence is CASSLTRQGLEGYTF. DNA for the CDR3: TGTGCCAGCAGCTTAACTCGACAGGGCCTTGAAGGCTACACCTTC.

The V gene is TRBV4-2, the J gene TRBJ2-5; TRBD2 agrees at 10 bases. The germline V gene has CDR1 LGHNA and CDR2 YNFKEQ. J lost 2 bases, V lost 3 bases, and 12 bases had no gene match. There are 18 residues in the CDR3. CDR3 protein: CASSQQSSGTSAQETQYF. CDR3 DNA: TGTGCCAGCAGCCAGCAATCTTCCGGGACTAGCGCACAAGAGACCCAGTACTTC.

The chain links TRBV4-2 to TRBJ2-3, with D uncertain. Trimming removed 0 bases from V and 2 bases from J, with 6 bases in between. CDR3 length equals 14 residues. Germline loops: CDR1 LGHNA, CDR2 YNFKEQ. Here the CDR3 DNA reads TGTGCCAGCAGCCAAGAGGGTTTCACAGATACGCAGTATTTT. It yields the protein CASSQEGFTDTQYF.

CDR3 DNA sequence: TGTGCCAGCAGTTTCGGGGGAGCGGGAAACACAGATACGCAGTATTTT. It encodes CASSFGGAGNTDTQYF. The chain joins TRBV28 to TRBJ2-3; 7 positions agree with TRBD2. This CDR3 has 16 residues. V shed 3 bases, J shed 2 bases, and the junction held 8 bases outside the gene matches. CDR1 MDHEN and CDR2 SYDVKM come from the germline V gene.